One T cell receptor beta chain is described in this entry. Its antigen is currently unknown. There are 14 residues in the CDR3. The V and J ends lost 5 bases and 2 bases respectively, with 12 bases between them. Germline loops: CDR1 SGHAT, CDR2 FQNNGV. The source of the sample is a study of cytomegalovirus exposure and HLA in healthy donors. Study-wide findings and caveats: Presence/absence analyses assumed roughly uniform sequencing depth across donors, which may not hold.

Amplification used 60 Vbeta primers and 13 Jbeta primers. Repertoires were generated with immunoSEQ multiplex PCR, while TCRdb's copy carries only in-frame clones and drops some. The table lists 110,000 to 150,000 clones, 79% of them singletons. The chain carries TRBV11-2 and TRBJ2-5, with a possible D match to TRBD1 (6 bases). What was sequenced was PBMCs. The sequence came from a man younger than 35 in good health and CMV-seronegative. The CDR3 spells CASSLTGPQETQYF. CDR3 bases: TGTGCCAGCAGCCTGACAGGCCCTCAAGAGACCCAGTACTTC.